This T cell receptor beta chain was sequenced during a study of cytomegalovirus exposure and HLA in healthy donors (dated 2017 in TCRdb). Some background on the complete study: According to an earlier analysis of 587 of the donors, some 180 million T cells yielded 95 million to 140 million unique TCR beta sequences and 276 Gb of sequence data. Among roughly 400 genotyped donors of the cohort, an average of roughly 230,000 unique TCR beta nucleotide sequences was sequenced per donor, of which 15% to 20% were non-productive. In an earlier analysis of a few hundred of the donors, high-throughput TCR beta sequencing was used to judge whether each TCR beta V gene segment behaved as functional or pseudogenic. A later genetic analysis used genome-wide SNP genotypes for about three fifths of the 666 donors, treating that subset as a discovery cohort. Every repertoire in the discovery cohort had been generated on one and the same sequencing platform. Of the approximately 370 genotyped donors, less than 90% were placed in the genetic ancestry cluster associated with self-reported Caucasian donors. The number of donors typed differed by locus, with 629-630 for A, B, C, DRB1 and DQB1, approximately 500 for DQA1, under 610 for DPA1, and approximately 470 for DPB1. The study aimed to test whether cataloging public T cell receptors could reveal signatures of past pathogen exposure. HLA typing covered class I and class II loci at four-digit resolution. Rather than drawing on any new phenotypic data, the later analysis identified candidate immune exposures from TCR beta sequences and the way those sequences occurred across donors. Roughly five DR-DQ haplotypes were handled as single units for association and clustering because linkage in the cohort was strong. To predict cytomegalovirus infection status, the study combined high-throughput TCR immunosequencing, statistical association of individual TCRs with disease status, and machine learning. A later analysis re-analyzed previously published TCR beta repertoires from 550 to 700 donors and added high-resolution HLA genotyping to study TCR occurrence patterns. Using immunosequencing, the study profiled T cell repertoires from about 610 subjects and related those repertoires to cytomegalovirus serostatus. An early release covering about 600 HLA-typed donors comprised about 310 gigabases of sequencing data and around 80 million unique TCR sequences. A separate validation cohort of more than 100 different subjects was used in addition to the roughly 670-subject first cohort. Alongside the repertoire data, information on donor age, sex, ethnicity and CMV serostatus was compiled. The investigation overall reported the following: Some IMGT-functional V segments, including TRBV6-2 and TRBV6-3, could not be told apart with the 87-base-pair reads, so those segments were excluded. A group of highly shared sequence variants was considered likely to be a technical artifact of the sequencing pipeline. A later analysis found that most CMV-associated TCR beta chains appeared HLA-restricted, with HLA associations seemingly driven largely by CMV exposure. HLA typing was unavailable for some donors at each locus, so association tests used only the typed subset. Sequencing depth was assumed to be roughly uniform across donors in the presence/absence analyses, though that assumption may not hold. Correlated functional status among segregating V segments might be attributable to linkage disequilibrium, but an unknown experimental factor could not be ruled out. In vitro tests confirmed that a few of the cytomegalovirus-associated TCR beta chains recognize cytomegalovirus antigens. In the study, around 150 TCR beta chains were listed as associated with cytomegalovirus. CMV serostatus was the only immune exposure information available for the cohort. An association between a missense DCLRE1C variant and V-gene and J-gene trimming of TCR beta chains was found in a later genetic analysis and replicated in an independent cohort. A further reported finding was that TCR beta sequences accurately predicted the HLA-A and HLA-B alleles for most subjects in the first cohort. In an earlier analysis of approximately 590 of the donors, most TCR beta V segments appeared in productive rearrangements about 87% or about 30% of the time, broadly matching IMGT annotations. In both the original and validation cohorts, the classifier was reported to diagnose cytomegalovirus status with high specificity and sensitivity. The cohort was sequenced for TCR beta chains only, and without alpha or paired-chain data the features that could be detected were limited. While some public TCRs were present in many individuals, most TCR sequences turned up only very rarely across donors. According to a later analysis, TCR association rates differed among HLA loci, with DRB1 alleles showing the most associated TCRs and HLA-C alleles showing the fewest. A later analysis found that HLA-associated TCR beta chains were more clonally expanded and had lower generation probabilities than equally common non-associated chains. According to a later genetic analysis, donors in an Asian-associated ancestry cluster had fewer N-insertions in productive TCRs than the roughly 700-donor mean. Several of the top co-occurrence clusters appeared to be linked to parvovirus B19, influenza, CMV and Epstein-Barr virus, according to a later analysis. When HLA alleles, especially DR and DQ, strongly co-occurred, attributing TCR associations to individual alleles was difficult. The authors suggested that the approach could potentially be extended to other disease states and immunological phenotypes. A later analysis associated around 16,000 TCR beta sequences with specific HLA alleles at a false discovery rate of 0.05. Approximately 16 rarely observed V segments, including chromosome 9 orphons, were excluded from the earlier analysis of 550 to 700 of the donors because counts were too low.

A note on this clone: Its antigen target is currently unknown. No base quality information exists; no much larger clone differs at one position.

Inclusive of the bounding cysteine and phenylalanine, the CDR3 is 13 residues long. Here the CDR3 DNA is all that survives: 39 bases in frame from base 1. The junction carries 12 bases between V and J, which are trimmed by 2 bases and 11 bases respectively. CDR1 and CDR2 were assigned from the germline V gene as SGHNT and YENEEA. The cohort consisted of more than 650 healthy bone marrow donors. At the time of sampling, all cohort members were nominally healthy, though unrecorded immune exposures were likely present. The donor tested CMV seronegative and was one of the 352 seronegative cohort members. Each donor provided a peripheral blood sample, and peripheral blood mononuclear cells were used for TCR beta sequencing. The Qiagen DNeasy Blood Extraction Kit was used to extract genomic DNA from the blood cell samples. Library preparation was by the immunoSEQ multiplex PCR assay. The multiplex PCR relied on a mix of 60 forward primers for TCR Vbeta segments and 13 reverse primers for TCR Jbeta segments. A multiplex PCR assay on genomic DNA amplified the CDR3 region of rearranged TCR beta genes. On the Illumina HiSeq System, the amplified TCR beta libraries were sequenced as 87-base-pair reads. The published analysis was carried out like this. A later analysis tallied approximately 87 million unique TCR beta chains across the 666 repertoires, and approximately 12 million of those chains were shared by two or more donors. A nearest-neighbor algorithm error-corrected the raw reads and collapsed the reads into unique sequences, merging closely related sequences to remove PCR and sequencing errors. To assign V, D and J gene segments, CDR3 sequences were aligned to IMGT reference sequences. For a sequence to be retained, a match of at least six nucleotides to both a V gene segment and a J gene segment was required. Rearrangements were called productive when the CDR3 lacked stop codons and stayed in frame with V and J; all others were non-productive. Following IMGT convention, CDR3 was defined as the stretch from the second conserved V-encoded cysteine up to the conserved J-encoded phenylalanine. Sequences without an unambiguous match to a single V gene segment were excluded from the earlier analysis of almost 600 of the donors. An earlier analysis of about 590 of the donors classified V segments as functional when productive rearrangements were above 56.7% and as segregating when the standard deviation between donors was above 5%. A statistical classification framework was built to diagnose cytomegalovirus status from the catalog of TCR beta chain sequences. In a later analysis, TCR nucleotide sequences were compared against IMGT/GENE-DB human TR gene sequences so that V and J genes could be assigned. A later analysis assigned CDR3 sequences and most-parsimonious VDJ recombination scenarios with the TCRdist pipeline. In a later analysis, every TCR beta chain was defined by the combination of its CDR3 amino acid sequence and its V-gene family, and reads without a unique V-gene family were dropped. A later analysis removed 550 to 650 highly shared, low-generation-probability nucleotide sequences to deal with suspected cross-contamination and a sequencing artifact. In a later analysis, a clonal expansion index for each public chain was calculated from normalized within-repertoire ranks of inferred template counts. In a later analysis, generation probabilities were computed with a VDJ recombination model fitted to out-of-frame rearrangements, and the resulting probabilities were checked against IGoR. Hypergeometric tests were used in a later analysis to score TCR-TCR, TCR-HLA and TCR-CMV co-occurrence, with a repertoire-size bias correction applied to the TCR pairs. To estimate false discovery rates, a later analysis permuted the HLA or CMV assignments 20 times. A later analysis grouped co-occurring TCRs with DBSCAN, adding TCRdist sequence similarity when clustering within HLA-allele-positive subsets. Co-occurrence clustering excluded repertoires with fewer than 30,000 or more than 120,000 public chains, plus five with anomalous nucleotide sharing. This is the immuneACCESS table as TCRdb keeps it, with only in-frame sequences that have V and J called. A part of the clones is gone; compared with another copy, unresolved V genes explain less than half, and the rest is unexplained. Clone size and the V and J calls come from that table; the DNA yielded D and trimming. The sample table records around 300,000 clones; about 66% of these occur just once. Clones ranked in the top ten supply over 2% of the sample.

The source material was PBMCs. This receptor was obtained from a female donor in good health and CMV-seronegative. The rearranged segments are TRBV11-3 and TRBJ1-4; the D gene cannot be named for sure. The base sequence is TGTGCCAGCAGCTTAACGGAGTCACGGAAACTGTTTTTT. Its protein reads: CASSLTESRKLFF.